This T cell receptor (beta chain) was recovered during a study of blood T cell repertoires in COVID-19. Study information: Nucleic acid was either cDNA or gDNA, and it came from T cells, B-cell-depleted T cells, or PBMCs.

Trimming removed 1 base from V and 8 bases from J; junction bases left unmatched: 1. The CDR3 is 12 amino acids. Germline CDR1 is MDHEN and CDR2 is SYDVKM. Those enrolled in Seattle joined during active infection and were followed longitudinally afterward. Original methodology: The authors estimated nucleated cell counts from reference gene primer amplification. Using immunoSEQ multiplex PCR, the repertoire was profiled, and TCRdb retains in-frame clones only, with some absent. Clonal size and the V and J genes are those of that table, whereas D and trimming came from the DNA. The repertoire includes 200,000 to 300,000 clones, roughly 76% of them detected once, and roughly 8% sits in the top ten.

The sequence was collected from a woman at least 80 years old with COVID-19, enrolled during active disease. Sequencing was carried out using peripheral blood. The genes are TRBV28 and TRBJ1-2, with TRBD1 matching over 7 bases. CDR3 in DNA: TGTGCCAGCAGTTTATCGGACAGGGGCTACACCTTC. As protein: CASSLSDRGYTF.